The 15 T cell receptor beta chains below come from one sample, sequenced in a study of T-cell memory formation after mild COVID-19. MiXCR, run by TCRdb on the 5' RACE reads, gives a single entry per CDR3 protein. Here the sample spans about 420,000 distinct CDR3 sequences, less than 25% being singletons. The sequenced sample was PBMCs or a T cell subset sorted from them (not recorded which). The origin of the receptors is an adult woman who had mild COVID-19 (a few samples of this study predate the infection). Cell type and time point are not known.

The chain combines TRBV5-1 with TRBJ2-7; 9 bases align to TRBD1. Germline V lookup: CDR1 SGHRS, CDR2 YFSETQ. CDR3 length equals 13 residues. Losses at the gene ends were 4 bases for V and 5 bases for J; bases not matched to a gene: 4. CDR3 bases: TGCGCCAGCAGCGGGACAGGGAAAGACGAGCAGTACTTC. It encodes CASSGTGKDEQYF. Filled out from reference TRBV5-1 and TRBJ2-7, the complete variable domain reads KAGVTQTPRYLIKTRGQQVTLSCSPISGHRSVSWYQQTPGQGLQFLFEYFSETQRNKGNFPGRFSGRQFSNSRSEMNVSTLELGDSALYLCASSGTGKDEQYFGPGTRLTVT.

The chain uses TRBV7-6 and TRBJ2-3, with D perhaps being TRBD1 or TRBD2 (5 bases each). The germline gives CDR1 SGHVS, CDR2 FNYEAQ. This CDR3 has 16 residues. V was shortened by 4 bases and J by 4 bases, with 18 bases between the two germline ends. The CDR3 bases are TGTGCCAGCAGCTCGCGCGGGCAGGGAAGTGCAGATACGCAGTATTTT. This sequence encodes CASSSRGQGSADTQYF.

This clonotype was recorded a few times. The chain links TRBV20-1 to TRBJ2-7, with D perhaps TRBD1 or TRBD2 (6 bases each). The CDR3 spans 13 residues. Germline V lookup: CDR1 DFQATT, CDR2 SNEGSKA (reference sequence). V lost 5 bases, J lost 7 bases, and 18 bases lay in between. The CDR3 protein is CSAWTADGGEQYF. The CDR3 DNA is TGCAGTGCTTGGACAGCCGATGGGGGGGAGCAGTACTTC.

This chain links TRBV7-9 with TRBJ1-1, with unresolved D. This CDR3 is 14 amino acids long. The V and J ends lost 7 bases and 5 bases respectively, with 17 bases between them. Germline CDR1 reads SEHNR; CDR2 reads FQNEAQ (reference sequence). As DNA, the CDR3 is TGTGCCAGCACCATTGGACCGCCGGAGACTGAAGCTTTCTTT. Translating gives CASTIGPPETEAFF. The whole variable domain, filled in from reference TRBV7-9 and TRBJ1-1, reads DTGVSQNPRHKITKRGQNVTFRCDPISEHNRLYWYRQTLGQGPEFLTYFQNEAQLEKSRLLSDRFSAERPKGSFSTLEIQRTEQGDSAMYLCASTIGPPETEAFFGQGTRLTVV.

The gene calls are TRBV9 and TRBJ1-2; TRBD1 is a possible D gene (5 bases). The V and J ends lost 4 bases and 0 bases respectively, with 13 bases between them. Germline CDR1 is SGDLS and CDR2 is YYNGEE. The CDR3 runs 15 residues. CDR3 nucleotides: TGTGCCAGCAGCTCCCTACCGACAGCTAACTATGGCTACACCTTC. It specifies CASSSLPTANYGYTF. Combining the CDR3 with reference TRBV9 and TRBJ1-2 gives the whole variable domain DSGVTQTPKHLITATGQRVTLRCSPRSGDLSVYWYQQSLDQGLQFLIQYYNGEERAKGNILERFSAQQFPDLHSELNLSSLELGDSALYFCASSSLPTANYGYTFGSGTRLTVV.

This clonotype was seen ten or more times. V and J are TRBV4-2 and TRBJ2-1, with D possibly TRBD2 on 5 matching bases. Per germline, CDR1 LGHNA and CDR2 YNFKEQ. The V end lost 1 base, the J end lost 6 bases, and 7 bases lay between the germline ends. The CDR3 contains 13 residues. The CDR3 bases are TGTGCCAGCAGCCAAGTTAGCGTCAATGAGCAGTTCTTC. It codes for CASSQVSVNEQFF.

The V gene is TRBV5-1, the J gene TRBJ1-1, with D unclear. CDR3 length: 13 amino acids. Germline CDR1 is SGHRS and CDR2 is YFSETQ. V lost 3 bases to trimming and J lost 3 bases, with 9 bases between them. The CDR3 loop reads CASSSAGYTEAFF. The CDR3 DNA reads TGCGCCAGCAGCTCCGCCGGATACACTGAAGCTTTCTTT.

J is TRBJ1-2 and V is TRBV5-5, with 8 bases lining up with TRBD1. The CDR3 is made up of 13 amino acids. CDR1 SGHKS and CDR2 YYEKEE come from the germline V gene (reference sequence). The junction had 5 bases not matched to a gene; V was cut back by 5 bases and J by 5 bases. This CDR3 is CASSQTGVYGYTF. The CDR3 region has the DNA TGTGCCAGCAGTCAGACAGGGGTTTATGGCTACACCTTC.

V is TRBV5-1 and J is TRBJ2-6; the match to TRBD2 covers 14 bases. The germline V gene has CDR1 SGHRS and CDR2 YFSETQ. The CDR3 is 18 amino acids. V was pared by 3 bases and J by 0 bases, with 2 bases of the junction left unmatched. Here the CDR3 reads CASSSGTSGSSGANVLTF. CDR3 bases: TGCGCCAGCAGCTCTGGGACTAGCGGGAGCTCTGGGGCCAACGTCCTGACTTTC.

This clonotype was recorded a few times. The chain uses TRBV11-3 and TRBJ1-1; D possibly corresponds to TRBD1 (5 bases). The germline CDR1 and CDR2 sequences are SGHNT and YENEEA. Trimming cost V 0 bases and J 4 bases, with 15 bases left between them. The CDR3 runs to 16 residues. The CDR3 reads CASSLENMEGSTEAFF. As DNA, the CDR3 is TGTGCCAGCAGCTTAGAGAACATGGAGGGGAGCACTGAAGCTTTCTTT. Full variable domain (outside the CDR3, taken from reference TRBV11-3 and TRBJ1-1): EAGVVQSPRYKIIEKKQPVAFWCNPISGHNTLYWYLQNLGQGPELLIRYENEEAVDDSQLPKDRFSAERLKGVDSTLKIQPAELGDSAVYLCASSLENMEGSTEAFFGQGTRLTVV.

This clonotype has only a few counts. This chain connects TRBV7-2 to TRBJ2-3, with 16 bases lining up with TRBD2. Germline trimming cut 5 bases from V and 7 bases from J; bases unmatched to any gene: 6. The CDR3 consists of 16 residues. CDR1 SGHTA and CDR2 FQGNSA come from the germline V gene. CDR3 nucleotides: TGTGCCAGCAGCCCGGGACTAGCGGGAGGGCTCCATACGCAGTATTTT. Its translation is CASSPGLAGGLHTQYF.

This clonotype came up a few times. V gene TRBV20-1 combines with J gene TRBJ1-1; D might be TRBD1 (5 bases). Between the trimmed V and J ends, which lost 1 base and 4 bases, there was a span of 16 bases. CDR3 length: 15 residues. Germline V gene lookup returns CDR1 DFQATT and CDR2 SNEGSKA (reference sequence). DNA of the CDR3: TGCAGTGCTAGAGGGGGCCCGTCGTTTGTCACTGAAGCTTTCTTT. Translated, it gives CSARGGPSFVTEAFF.

This clonotype was seen at least ten times. The V and J genes are TRBV7-2 and TRBJ2-1, with D perhaps TRBD2 (5 bases). Between the trimmed V and J ends, which lost 3 bases and 2 bases, there was a span of 14 bases. Looked up from germline, CDR1 is SGHTA and CDR2 is FQGNSA. This CDR3 contains 16 residues. The CDR3, as DNA: TGTGCCAGCAGCTTCCCTCCGCCGAGGGCCTACAATGAGCAGTTCTTC. Protein sequence: CASSFPPPRAYNEQFF. Filled out from reference TRBV7-2 and TRBJ2-1, the complete variable domain reads GAGVSQSPSNKVTEKGKDVELRCDPISGHTALYWYRQSLGQGLEFLIYFQGNSAPDKSGLPSDRFSAERTGGSVSTLTIQRTQQEDSAVYLCASSFPPPRAYNEQFFGPGTRLTVL.

The chain recombines TRBV7-2 with TRBJ2-1; 7 bases map to TRBD1. V lost 4 bases, J lost 4 bases, and 4 bases stayed unmatched. Germline CDR1 and CDR2: SGHTA and FQGNSA. This CDR3 is 14 amino acids long. The CDR3 DNA is TGTGCCAGCAGCTACCCGGGACAGTACAATGAGCAGTTCTTC. Amino acid sequence: CASSYPGQYNEQFF.

The sample holds a few counts of this clonotype. The rearrangement links TRBV10-3 to TRBJ2-6; 7 positions agree with TRBD1. The V and J ends lost 6 bases and 4 bases, in that order; junction bases with no gene match: 3. The CDR3 covers 14 residues. Germline CDR1 is ENHRY and CDR2 is SYGVKD. The CDR3 DNA reads as TGTGCCATCAGGGGACAGCTCGGGGCCAACGTCCTGACTTTC. Amino acids: CAIRGQLGANVLTF.